In this sample, the clone carrying this T cell receptor beta chain turned up many times. The source of the sample is a study of T cells after posttransplantation cyclophosphamide. V shed 1 base and J 6 bases; nucleotides not matched to a gene: 9. The CDR3 has 16 residues. Germline V CDR1 and CDR2: SGHTA, FQGNSA. TCRdb keeps only in-frame clones here, not all; method: immunoSEQ multiplex PCR. This repertoire holds over 35,000 clones, and none appear only once. The chain is built from TRBV7-2 and TRBJ2-7, with 10 positions matching TRBD2. This clonotype was obtained from a man between 35 and 55 years old in good health, CMV-negative, and a related stem cell transplant donor. Sequenced material: PBMCs. CDR3 amino acids: CASSLGPAGGPGEQYF. CDR3 sequence (DNA): TGTGCCAGCAGCTTAGGTCCAGCGGGGGGGCCAGGCGAGCAGTACTTC.